This record concerns one TCR beta chain sequence. This sample is part of a study of control samples from healthy donors and cancer patients. Germline CDR1 is WNHNN and CDR2 is SYGVQD (reference sequence). The length of the CDR3 is 13 residues. V was shortened by 8 bases and J by 0 bases, with 8 bases between the two germline ends. TCRdb's copy holds only in-frame clones and misses some; the assay was immunoSEQ multiplex PCR. The sample holds some 410,000 clones, over 75% seen once. This chain uses TRBV10-1 with TRBJ1-3; a weak D match, TRBD1 (5 bases). Source material: PBMCs. This TCR derives from a man aged 35-49 years with head and neck cancer. CDR3 amino acids: CASADISGNTIYF. The CDR3, as DNA: TGCGCCAGCGCGGACATCTCTGGAAACACCATATATTTT.